The next 10 T cell receptor beta chains were all read from a single sample in a study of identifying expanded T cells in peripheral blood. Assay used: immunoSEQ multiplex PCR; TCRdb lists only in-frame clones, some missing. The repertoire includes around 80,000 clones, roughly 90% of them detected once, and under 3.5% sits in the top ten. Sequences were obtained from blood. These receptors originate from a person between 18 and 69 years old in good health.

V usage is TRBV18 and J usage is TRBJ1-3; D unresolved. With 8 bases removed from V and 0 bases from J, the gap between germline ends came to 8 bases. Looked up from germline, CDR1 is KGHSH and CDR2 is LQKENI. The CDR3 is made up of 13 amino acids. This CDR3 reads CASTQSSGNTIYF. CDR3 in DNA: TGTGCCAGCACCCAGAGCTCTGGAAACACCATATATTTT.

The rearrangement links TRBV4-2 to TRBJ2-2; D is ambiguous. V was trimmed by 4 bases and J by 7 bases, leaving 16 bases between them. The CDR3 spans 15 residues. The germline CDR1 and CDR2 sequences are LGHNA and YNFKEQ. CDR3 in DNA: TGTGCCAGCAGCCCACGAGAGGTAGAGGTCGGGGAGCTGTTTTTT. This codes for CASSPREVEVGELFF.

CDR3 residues: CASSRGRLVADTQYF. The CDR3 DNA sequence: TGTGCCAGCAGCCGAGGACGACTAGTCGCAGATACGCAGTATTTT. The V and J genes are TRBV7-2 and TRBJ2-3; tentative D call: TRBD2 (6 bases). V lost 5 bases and J 4 bases, leaving 16 bases between the germline ends. CDR1 and CDR2 from the germline V gene are SGHTA and FQGNSA. CDR3 size: 15 residues. Full variable domain (rest looked up from reference TRBV7-2 and TRBJ2-3): GAGVSQSPSNKVTEKGKDVELRCDPISGHTALYWYRQSLGQGLEFLIYFQGNSAPDKSGLPSDRFSAERTGGSVSTLTIQRTQQEDSAVYLCASSRGRLVADTQYFGPGTRLTVL.

This chain joins TRBV10-2 and TRBJ2-3; a possible D gene is TRBD2 (7 bases). The germline V gene encodes CDR1 WSHSY and CDR2 SAAADI. There are 19 residues in the CDR3. Trimming pared 8 bases from V and 0 bases from J, leaving 27 bases between. The DNA of the CDR3 is TGCGCCAGCTACCCGGGGGGCGGGATAGCCGAGTCTAGCACAGATACGCAGTATTTT. It specifies CASYPGGGIAESSTDTQYF.

The V and J genes are TRBV10-3 and TRBJ1-2, with D tentatively TRBD1 (5 bases). Germline V gene lookup returns CDR1 ENHRY and CDR2 SYGVKD. This CDR3 is 14 amino acids long. The ends were cut back, 4 bases at V and 3 bases at J, with 12 bases in the middle. The CDR3 DNA follows: TGTGCCATCAGTGTGGTAGGGGATGACTATGGCTACACCTTC. This codes for CAISVVGDDYGYTF.

V is TRBV4-3 and J is TRBJ2-7; no definite D call. The CDR3 loop spans 15 amino acids. Trimming stripped 4 bases from V and 0 bases from J, with 13 bases between. Germline CDR1 reads LGHNA; CDR2 reads YSLEER. CDR3 sequence reads: CASSRDRSPSYEQYF. The DNA of the CDR3 is TGCGCCAGCAGCCGCGATAGGAGCCCCTCCTACGAGCAGTACTTC.

The V and J genes are TRBV13 and TRBJ2-7, with D tentatively TRBD1 (7 bases). The CDR3 is 14 residues long. The germline V gene has CDR1 PRHDT and CDR2 FYEKMQ (reference sequence). V lost 4 bases to trimming and J lost 3 bases, with 13 bases between them. CDR3 region: CASSYNRGLYEQYF. The CDR3 DNA follows: TGTGCCAGCAGCTATAACAGGGGACTCTACGAGCAGTACTTC.

The rearrangement uses TRBV25-1 and TRBJ2-1, with a possible D match to TRBD1 (5 bases). Trimming shortened V by 4 bases and J by 6 bases, and 13 bases separated the two germline ends. CDR1 MGHDK and CDR2 SYGVNS come from the germline V gene. The CDR3 spans 14 residues. The CDR3 protein is CASSGGSAGNEQFF. Written as DNA, the CDR3 is TGTGCCAGCAGTGGGGGCTCCGCCGGCAATGAGCAGTTCTTC.

This chain joins TRBV7-8 and TRBJ2-7, with 10 bases lining up with TRBD2. With V trimmed by 5 bases and J by 0 bases, 10 bases remained unmatched. The CDR3 is 17 residues long. From germline, CDR1 is SGHVS and CDR2 FQNEAQ. CDR3 sequence (DNA): TGTGCCAGCAGCATATCCCGTACTAGCGGGGACTCCTACGAGCAGTACTTC. Protein: CASSISRTSGDSYEQYF.

This clone was picked up one time. The chain carries TRBV7-2 and TRBJ2-1, with unresolved D. Germline V gene sequence: CDR1 SGHTA, CDR2 FQGNSA. The V and J ends lost 1 base and 9 bases respectively, with 4 bases between them. The CDR3 contains 11 residues. Here the CDR3 DNA reads TGTGCCAGCAGCTTAGAGAGTGAGCAGTTCTTC. Amino acid sequence: CASSLESEQFF.